This T cell receptor (beta chain) was sequenced during a study of cytomegalovirus exposure and HLA in healthy donors. Turning to the study itself: The early release's HLA-typed donors yielded some 85 million unique TCRs. Study outcomes and limitations: Earlier analysis looked at TCR beta V segments, and most were productive about 87% or about 30% of the time.

V shed 5 bases and J 3 bases; nucleotides not matched to a gene: 5. There are 15 residues in the CDR3. Germline CDR1 SGHTA, CDR2 FQGTGA. Concerning this clone: As yet, its antigen is unknown.

Use of 60 Vbeta and 13 Jbeta primers characterized the PCR. Source study methods: In a later analysis, the count reached 80 million or so unique TCR beta chains, with around 11 million shared. Some clones are missing from TCRdb's copy, which holds only in-frame ones; the method was immunoSEQ multiplex PCR. D and trimming were read from the DNA, whereas the V and J calls and clone size are those reported in that table. The sample includes about 150,000 clones, around 77% seen only once; the top ten take approximately 4.8%. The sample taken for sequencing was PBMCs. The J gene is TRBJ2-1, the V gene TRBV7-3; TRBD1 matches 9 bases. This clonotype was sampled from a man aged 25 to 40 in good health. CDR3: CASSQTGGFYNEQFF. CDR3 in DNA: TGTGCCAGCAGCCAGACAGGGGGATTCTACAATGAGCAGTTCTTC.